This TCR beta chain was sequenced in a study of T cell repertoires in cytomegalovirus infection. Across the whole study: Matching HLA type, along with CMV infection, was indicated by public TCR beta signatures.

Germline CDR1 is MGHDK and CDR2 is SYGVNS. The CDR3 consists of 13 residues. V was pared by 2 bases and J by 5 bases, with 9 bases between. Study observations and caveats: Summed frequency of shared TCR beta families picked out CMV carriers who also had the relevant HLA.

One entry per CDR3 protein results from TCRdb running MiXCR on the reads. This sample carries around 900,000 distinct CDR3 sequences, roughly 31% of them seen once, and the ten largest clones take roughly an eighth. Remarks on this clonotype: Antigen unknown.

J is TRBJ2-5 and V is TRBV25-1; D remains unclear. Sequencing used cultured CD8+ T cells from PBMCs, obtained from culture after CMV antigen stimulation. The TCR comes from a human donor in good health (CMV status not recorded). Some clones in this sample may be carry-over from other donors' samples. In DNA, the CDR3 is TGTGCCAGCAGTGAACTCCGATCGGAGACCCAGTACTTC. Its protein is CASSELRSETQYF.